This T cell receptor (beta chain) stems from a study of CD8 T cells in ankylosing spondylitis. The CDR3 totals 15 residues. Trimming removed 0 bases at V and 0 bases at J, with 9 bases between. In germline, CDR1 is SGHRS, CDR2 YFSETQ. Study results and caveats: Matched ankylosing spondylitis synovial fluid reportedly showed significant enrichment of disease-linked clones.

This clonotype was counted at least ten times. Its antigen is undetermined. Using its own MiXCR run on the 5' RACE reads, TCRdb lists one record per CDR3 protein. Here the sample spans about 96,000 distinct CDR3 sequences, 7.5% to 9% being singletons. The sequence was collected from a male donor with ankylosing spondylitis or in good health (not recorded which). J is TRBJ1-1 and V is TRBV5-1; the D is unclear. Sequencing was performed on blood, either unsorted or a sorted T cell fraction (not recorded which). This CDR3 is CASSLARGMNTEAFF. CDR3 DNA sequence: TGCGCCAGCAGCTTGGCTCGGGGAATGAACACTGAAGCTTTCTTT.